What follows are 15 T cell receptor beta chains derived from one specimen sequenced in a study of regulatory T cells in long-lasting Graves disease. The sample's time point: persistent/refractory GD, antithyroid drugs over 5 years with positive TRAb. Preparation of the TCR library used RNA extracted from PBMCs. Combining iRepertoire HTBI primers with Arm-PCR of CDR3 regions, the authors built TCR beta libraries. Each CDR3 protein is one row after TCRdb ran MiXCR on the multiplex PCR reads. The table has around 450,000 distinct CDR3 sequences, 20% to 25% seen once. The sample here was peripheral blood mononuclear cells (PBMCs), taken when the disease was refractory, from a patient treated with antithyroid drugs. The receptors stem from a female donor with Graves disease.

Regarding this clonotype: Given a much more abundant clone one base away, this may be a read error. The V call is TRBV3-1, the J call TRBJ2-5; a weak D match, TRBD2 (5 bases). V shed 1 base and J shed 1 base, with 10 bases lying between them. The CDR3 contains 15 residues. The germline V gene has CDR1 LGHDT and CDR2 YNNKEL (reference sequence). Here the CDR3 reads CASSQGPGIQETQYF. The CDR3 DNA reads TGTGCCAGCAGCCAAGGTCCGGGAATCCAAGAGACCCAGTACTTC.

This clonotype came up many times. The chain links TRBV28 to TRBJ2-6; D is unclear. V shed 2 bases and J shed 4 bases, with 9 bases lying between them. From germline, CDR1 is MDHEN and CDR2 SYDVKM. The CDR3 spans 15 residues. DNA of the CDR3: TGTGCCAGCAGTTTAGGAAGGGAAGGGGCCAACGTCCTGACTTTC. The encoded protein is CASSLGREGANVLTF.

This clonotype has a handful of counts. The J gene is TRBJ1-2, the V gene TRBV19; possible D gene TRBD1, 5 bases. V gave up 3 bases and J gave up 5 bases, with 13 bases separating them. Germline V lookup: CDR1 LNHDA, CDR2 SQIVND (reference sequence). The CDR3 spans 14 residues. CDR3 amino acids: CASSMGREEYGYTF. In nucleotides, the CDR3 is TGTGCCAGTAGTATGGGCAGGGAGGAATATGGCTACACCTTC.

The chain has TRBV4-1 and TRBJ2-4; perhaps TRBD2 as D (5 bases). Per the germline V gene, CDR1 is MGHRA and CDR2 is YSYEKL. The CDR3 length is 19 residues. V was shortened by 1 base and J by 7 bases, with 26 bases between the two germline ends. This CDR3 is CASSQVPTLGLIDSNIQYF. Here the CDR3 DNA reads TGCGCCAGCAGCCAAGTTCCCACTCTAGGACTGATCGACTCGAACATTCAGTACTTC.

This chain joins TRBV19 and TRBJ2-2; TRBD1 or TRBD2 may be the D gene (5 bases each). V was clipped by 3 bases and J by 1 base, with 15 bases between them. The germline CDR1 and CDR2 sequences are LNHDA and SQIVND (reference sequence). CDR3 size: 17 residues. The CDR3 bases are TGTGCCAGTAGTATCCGGACGGGACCTCTGAACACCGGGGAGCTGTTTTTT. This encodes CASSIRTGPLNTGELFF. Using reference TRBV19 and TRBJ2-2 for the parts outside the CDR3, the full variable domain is DGGITQSPKYLFRKEGQNVTLSCEQNLNHDAMYWYRQDPGQGLRLIYYSQIVNDFQKGDIAEGYSVSREKKESFPLTVTSAQKNPTAFYLCASSIRTGPLNTGELFFGEGSRLTVL.

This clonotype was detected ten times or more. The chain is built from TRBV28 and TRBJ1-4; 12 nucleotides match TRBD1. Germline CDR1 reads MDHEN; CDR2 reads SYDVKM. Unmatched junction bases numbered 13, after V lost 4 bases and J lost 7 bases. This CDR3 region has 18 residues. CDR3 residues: CASSSHSGTGGGLEKLFF. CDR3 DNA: TGTGCCAGCAGTTCGCATTCAGGGACAGGGGGCGGCCTTGAAAAACTGTTTTTT.

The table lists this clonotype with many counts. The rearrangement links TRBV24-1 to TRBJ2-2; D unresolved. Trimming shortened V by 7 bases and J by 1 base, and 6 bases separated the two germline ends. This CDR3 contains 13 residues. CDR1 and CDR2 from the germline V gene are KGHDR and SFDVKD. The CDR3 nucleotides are TGTGCCACCAGATCAGGGAACACCGGGGAGCTGTTTTTT. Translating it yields CATRSGNTGELFF.

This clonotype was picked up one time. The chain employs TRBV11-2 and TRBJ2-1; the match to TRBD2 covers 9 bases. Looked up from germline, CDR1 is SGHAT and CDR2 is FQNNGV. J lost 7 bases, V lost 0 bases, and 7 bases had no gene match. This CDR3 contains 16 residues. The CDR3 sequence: CASSLDSSGGFNEQFF. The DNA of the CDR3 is TGTGCCAGCAGCTTAGATAGTAGCGGGGGATTTAATGAGCAGTTCTTC.

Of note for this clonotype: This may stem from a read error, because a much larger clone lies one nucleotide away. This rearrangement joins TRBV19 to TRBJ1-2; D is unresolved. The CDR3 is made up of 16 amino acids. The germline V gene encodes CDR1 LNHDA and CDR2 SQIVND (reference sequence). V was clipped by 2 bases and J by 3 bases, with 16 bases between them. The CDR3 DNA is TGTGCCAGTAGTATACTTATACAGCGATCGGACTATGGCTACACCTTC. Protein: CASSILIQRSDYGYTF.

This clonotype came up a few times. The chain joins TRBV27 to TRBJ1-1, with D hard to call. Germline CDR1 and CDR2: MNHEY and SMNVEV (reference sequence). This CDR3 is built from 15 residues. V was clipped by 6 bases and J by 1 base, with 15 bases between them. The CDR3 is CASRSAGPKNTEAFF. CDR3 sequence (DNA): TGTGCCAGCAGATCCGCCGGGCCTAAGAACACTGAAGCTTTCTTT.

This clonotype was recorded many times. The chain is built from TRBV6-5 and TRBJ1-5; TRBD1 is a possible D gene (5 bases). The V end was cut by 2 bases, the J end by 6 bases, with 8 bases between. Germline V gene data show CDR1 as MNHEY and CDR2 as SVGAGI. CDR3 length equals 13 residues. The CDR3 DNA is TGTGCCAGCAGTTACGGGGGGAGTCAGCCCCAGCATTTT. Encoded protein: CASSYGGSQPQHF.

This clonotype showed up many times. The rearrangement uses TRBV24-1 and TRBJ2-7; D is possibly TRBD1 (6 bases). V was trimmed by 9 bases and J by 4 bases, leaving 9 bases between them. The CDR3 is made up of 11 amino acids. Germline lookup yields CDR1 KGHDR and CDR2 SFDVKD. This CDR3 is CATSDRYEQYF. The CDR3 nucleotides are TGTGCCACCTCGGACAGATACGAGCAGTACTTC.

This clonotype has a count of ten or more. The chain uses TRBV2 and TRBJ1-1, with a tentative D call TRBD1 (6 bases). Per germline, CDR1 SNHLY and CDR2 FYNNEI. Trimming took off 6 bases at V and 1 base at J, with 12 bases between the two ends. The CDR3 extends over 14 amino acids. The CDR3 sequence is CASRPLTGNTEAFF. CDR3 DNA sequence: TGTGCCAGCAGACCGTTGACAGGGAACACTGAAGCTTTCTTT. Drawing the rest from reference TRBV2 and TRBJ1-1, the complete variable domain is EPEVTQTPSHQVTQMGQEVILRCVPISNHLYFYWYRQILGQKVEFLVSFYNNEISEKSEIFDDQFSVERPDGSNFTLKIRSTKLEDSAMYFCASRPLTGNTEAFFGQGTRLTVV.

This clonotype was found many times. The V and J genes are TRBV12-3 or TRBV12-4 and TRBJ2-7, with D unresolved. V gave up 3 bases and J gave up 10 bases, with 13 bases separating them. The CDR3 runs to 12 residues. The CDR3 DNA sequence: TGTGCCAGCAGTTTGGGTTTAGACGGACAGTACTTC. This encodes CASSLGLDGQYF.

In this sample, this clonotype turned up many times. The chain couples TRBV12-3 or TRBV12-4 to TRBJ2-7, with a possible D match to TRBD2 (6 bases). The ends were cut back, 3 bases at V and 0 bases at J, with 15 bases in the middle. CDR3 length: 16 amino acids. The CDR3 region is CASSFGTTRSSYEQYF. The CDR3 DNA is TGTGCCAGCAGTTTCGGTACGACTAGGAGCTCCTACGAGCAGTACTTC.